This T cell receptor beta chain was captured in a study of control samples from healthy donors and cancer patients. The repertoire was sequenced with immunoSEQ multiplex PCR; TCRdb's copy has only in-frame clones and lacks some. The profile shows about 150,000 clones, about 94% of them singletons. Trimming cost V 1 base and J 4 bases, with 12 bases left between them. Germline-derived CDR1 and CDR2 are SGHRS and YFSETQ. This CDR3 region has 16 residues. Sequencing was performed on blood. The TCR originated in a man aged 35 to 55 in good health. The rearrangement links TRBV5-1 to TRBJ2-6; D assignment may be TRBD1 or TRBD2 (5 bases each). CDR3 loop: CASSLYAGTGANVLTF. CDR3 sequence (DNA): TGCGCCAGCAGCTTGTATGCAGGGACCGGGGCCAACGTCCTGACTTTC.